The sequence of this T cell receptor beta chain was determined in a study of shared clonotypes between healthy human individuals. Study-wide results and limits: The study found about 5% of naive CD4 clonotypes shared across several donors. Clonotype sharing levels among donors were expected to vary with sequencing depth.

The V gene lost 7 bases and the J gene lost 0 bases, with 16 bases spanning the gap. CDR3 length equals 16 residues. Germline-derived CDR1 and CDR2 are LNHDA and SQIVND (reference sequence). The DNA input per sorted-subset replicate PCR was 200 ng, corresponding to roughly 31,000 T cell genomes. Sequencing used immunoSEQ multiplex PCR; TCRdb keeps in-frame clones, though not all of them. The table records hundreds of thousands of clones, about 95% of them present only once. With respect to this clone: What it recognizes is unknown.

Terminally differentiated effector memory CD45RA+ cells were excluded from the naive CD8 cells, which were CD45RO-negative and positively selected for CCR7. The clonotype was recovered from a woman in her twenties or thirties in good health. The chain recombines TRBV19 with TRBJ2-1; D might be TRBD1 (6 bases). The sequenced sample was naive CD8+ T cells sorted from blood. The CDR3 DNA reads TGTGCCAGTATAAACAGGGAGAGTTCCTCCTACAATGAGCAGTTCTTC. This gives the protein CASINRESSSYNEQFF.